A single sample gave rise to the 20 T cell receptor beta chains below, sequenced in a study of shared clonotypes between healthy human individuals (dated by TCRdb to about 2020). The library was built by means of the immunoSEQ multiplex PCR assay. As stored in TCRdb, this immuneACCESS dataset retains in-frame rearrangements with V and J assigned. A fraction of the clones does not appear; measured against another copy, unresolved V genes explain less than half of the discrepancy, and the remainder lacks a known reason. The sample contains 2 million to 2.5 million clones, about 93% of them found a single time. The ten largest clonotypes hold roughly 1.7% of the sample. CD8 naive samples consisted of CD45RO-negative cells that were positively selected for CCR7, yielding a CD45RA+CCR7+ population without TemRA cells. The sequencing sample was made of naive CD8+ T cells from PBMCs. This specimen's cell subset or site label, per the study, means: CD45RA+CCR7+. These receptors were collected from a man younger than 30 in good health. Some clones in this sample may be carry-over from other donors' samples.

The genes are TRBV27 and TRBJ2-3, with 10 bases aligning to TRBD1. V trimming: 2 bases; J trimming: 3 bases; junction bases outside the gene matches: 2. The CDR3 is made up of 15 amino acids. The V gene's germline CDR1 is MNHEY and CDR2 SMNVEV (reference sequence). In nucleotides, the CDR3 is TGTGCCAGCAGTTTACGGACAGGGGGAACAGATACGCAGTATTTT. Amino acid sequence: CASSLRTGGTDTQYF.

The rearrangement uses TRBV6-6 and TRBJ2-5; D may be TRBD1 or TRBD2 (5 bases each). Germline loops: CDR1 MNHNY, CDR2 SVGAGI (reference sequence). Trimming took 7 bases from V and 3 from J, leaving 12 bases between them. The CDR3 consists of 13 residues. The CDR3 region is CASKRGTKETQYF. The CDR3 nucleotides are TGTGCCAGCAAGAGGGGCACCAAAGAGACCCAGTACTTC.

The chain links TRBV2 to TRBJ2-7, with 10 bases aligning to TRBD1. V gave up 4 bases and J gave up 3 bases; unmatched junction bases: 6. CDR3 length equals 15 residues. Germline CDR1 is SNHLY and CDR2 is FYNNEI. As DNA, the CDR3 is TGTGCCAGCAGTGCCGGGACAGGGGCGGGCTACGAGCAGTACTTC. Its protein product is CASSAGTGAGYEQYF.

The V and J genes are TRBV29-1 and TRBJ2-1, with 9 bases that match TRBD2. V lost 2 bases to trimming and J lost 3 bases; unmatched junction nucleotides: 8. The CDR3 consists of 16 residues. In germline, CDR1 is SQVTM, CDR2 ANQGSEA. The CDR3 loop is CSVEIEGLALYNEQFF. The CDR3 DNA follows: TGCAGCGTTGAAATTGAAGGACTAGCGCTCTACAATGAGCAGTTCTTC.

This clone was found once. The rearrangement uses TRBV27 and TRBJ2-2; TRBD1 might be the D (5 bases). CDR1 is MNHEY, CDR2 SMNVEV, per germline (reference sequence). V was cut by 4 bases and J by 11 bases, with 20 bases left in between. The CDR3 length is 15 residues. The CDR3 loop reads CASSSWQGGRYELFF. The CDR3 coding sequence is TGTGCCAGCAGTTCATGGCAGGGCGGCCGCTACGAGCTGTTTTTT.

The rearrangement links TRBV28 to TRBJ2-3; 13 nucleotides line up with TRBD2. CDR3 size: 17 residues. The germline CDR1 and CDR2 sequences are MDHEN and SYDVKM. Trimming removed 5 bases from V and 1 base from J; junction bases left unmatched: 6. For the CDR3, the DNA is TGTGCCAGCAGTCAACTTGGACTAGCGGGAGGCACAGATACGCAGTATTTT. This translates into CASSQLGLAGGTDTQYF.

This clone was detected only a few times. The rearrangement joins TRBV7-9 to TRBJ2-1, with D possibly matching TRBD1 (6 bases). This CDR3 has 13 amino acids. Germline-derived CDR1 and CDR2 are SEHNR and FQNEAQ (reference sequence). Trimming removed 6 bases from V and 6 bases from J, with 12 bases in between. The CDR3 nucleotides are TGTGCCAGCAGGTACAGGGTGAGCAATGAGCAGTTCTTC. Its translation: CASRYRVSNEQFF.

The chain joins TRBV27 to TRBJ2-1; D remains ambiguous. The CDR3 is 16 amino acids. Looked up from germline, CDR1 is MNHEY and CDR2 is SMNVEV (reference sequence). With 7 bases removed from V and 4 bases from J, the gap between germline ends came to 20 bases. CDR3 region: CASNMEGNGEYNEQFF. The CDR3 DNA reads TGTGCCAGCAATATGGAAGGGAACGGAGAGTACAATGAGCAGTTCTTC.

The rearrangement uses TRBV5-1 and TRBJ2-7; 8 nucleotides match TRBD1. With 4 bases clipped from V and 6 bases from J, the junction kept 9 bases outside the gene matches. Germline V gene data show CDR1 as SGHRS and CDR2 as YFSETQ. The CDR3 extends over 14 amino acids. The CDR3 DNA follows: TGCGCCAGCAGCGTCGACAGGGGATGGAGCGAGCAGTACTTC. This translates into CASSVDRGWSEQYF.

The CDR3, as DNA: TGTGCCATCTTTTTAGGGAATGAGCAGTTCTTC. Encoded protein: CAIFLGNEQFF. V gene TRBV6-1 combines with J gene TRBJ2-1; D is unclear. This CDR3 comprises 11 residues. V gave up 10 bases and J gave up 7 bases, with 11 bases separating them. Per the germline V gene, CDR1 is MNHNS and CDR2 is SASEGT.

The V and J genes are TRBV25-1 and TRBJ1-3, with TRBD1 matching over 7 bases. From germline, CDR1 is MGHDK and CDR2 SYGVNS. The junction had 13 bases not matched to a gene; V was cut back by 4 bases and J by 4 bases. The CDR3 spans 17 residues. This chain's CDR3 is CASSATLTGVSGNTIYF. CDR3 DNA: TGTGCCAGCAGTGCCACTCTCACAGGGGTATCCGGAAACACCATATATTTT.

The chain combines TRBV27 with TRBJ2-1, with D perhaps matching TRBD2 (6 bases). V dropped 6 bases and J dropped 0 bases, with 15 bases sitting between them. The CDR3 runs 16 residues. Germline CDR1 is MNHEY and CDR2 is SMNVEV (reference sequence). The CDR3: CASSLFSGPSYNEQFF. The CDR3 DNA follows: TGTGCCAGCAGCCTATTCAGCGGGCCCTCCTACAATGAGCAGTTCTTC.

V is TRBV27 and J is TRBJ2-7, with a possible D match to TRBD2 (5 bases). The CDR3 consists of 16 residues. Per the germline V gene, CDR1 is MNHEY and CDR2 is SMNVEV (reference sequence). The V end was cut by 5 bases, the J end by 2 bases, with 19 bases between. CDR3 sequence (DNA): TGTGCCAGCAGTCCCGTGCGGGTCGCAGCACCCTACGAGCAGTACTTC. Translation: CASSPVRVAAPYEQYF.

The rearrangement joins TRBV11-2 to TRBJ2-7, with D possibly matching TRBD2 (6 bases). The CDR3 covers 15 residues. The germline V and J ends were trimmed by 0 bases and 3 bases, with 12 bases remaining between them. Germline V gene lookup returns CDR1 SGHAT and CDR2 FQNNGV. The CDR3 protein is CASSLDPAGRYEQYF. As DNA, the CDR3 is TGTGCCAGCAGCTTAGACCCAGCGGGCCGCTACGAGCAGTACTTC.

This chain joins TRBV2 and TRBJ1-4; D is undetermined. Trimming removed 0 bases from V and 8 bases from J, with 19 bases in between. Germline CDR1 is SNHLY and CDR2 is FYNNEI. CDR3 length: 17 residues. CDR3 residues: CASSEASVRGGIEKLFF. For the CDR3, the DNA is TGTGCCAGCAGTGAAGCCTCCGTCCGAGGAGGGATAGAAAAACTGTTTTTT. Full variable domain (remainder filled in from reference TRBV2 and TRBJ1-4): EPEVTQTPSHQVTQMGQEVILRCVPISNHLYFYWYRQILGQKVEFLVSFYNNEISEKSEIFDDQFSVERPDGSNFTLKIRSTKLEDSAMYFCASSEASVRGGIEKLFFGSGTQLSVL.

V usage is TRBV30 and J usage is TRBJ2-7; D not certain. Trimming pared 0 bases from V and 2 bases from J, leaving 8 bases between. The CDR3 runs to 13 residues. Germline loops: CDR1 GTSNPN, CDR2 SVGIG (reference sequence). The DNA for the CDR3 is TGTGCCTGGAGTGTAGACTCGGCCTACGAGCAGTACTTC. Residues: CAWSVDSAYEQYF.

Only one count was recorded for this clone. The genes are TRBV5-1 and TRBJ2-1; D perhaps matches TRBD2 (6 bases). CDR3 length equals 14 residues. Trimming stripped 3 bases from V and 9 bases from J, with 16 bases between. Germline loops: CDR1 SGHRS, CDR2 YFSETQ. This CDR3 is CASSSPKVRGEQFF. CDR3 bases: TGCGCCAGCAGCTCCCCGAAAGTGCGGGGTGAGCAGTTCTTC. Full variable domain (rest looked up from reference TRBV5-1 and TRBJ2-1): KAGVTQTPRYLIKTRGQQVTLSCSPISGHRSVSWYQQTPGQGLQFLFEYFSETQRNKGNFPGRFSGRQFSNSRSEMNVSTLELGDSALYLCASSSPKVRGEQFFGPGTRLTVL.

The chain links TRBV5-6 to TRBJ2-3, with TRBD2 matching 7 bases. The CDR3 is made up of 16 amino acids. Germline CDR1 is SGHDT and CDR2 is YYEEEE. Unmatched junction bases numbered 9, after V lost 3 bases and J lost 2 bases. CDR3 nucleotide sequence: TGTGCCAGCAGCTGGGGCGGCGGGGGATCCACAGATACGCAGTATTTT. Its translation: CASSWGGGGSTDTQYF.

This clone appeared once. V usage is TRBV5-5 and J usage is TRBJ1-1; D gene ambiguous. This CDR3 has 14 amino acids. The V and J ends lost 0 bases and 6 bases respectively, with 12 bases between them. The germline gives CDR1 SGHKS, CDR2 YYEKEE (reference sequence). Here the CDR3 DNA reads TGTGCCAGCAGCTTGGTGTCTGGTACAGCTGAAGCTTTCTTT. It yields the protein CASSLVSGTAEAFF.

The V gene is TRBV6-1, the J gene TRBJ1-5; D remains ambiguous. The CDR3 is 15 residues long. CDR1 and CDR2 (germline): MNHNS, SASEGT. V shed 10 bases and J shed 2 bases, with 18 bases lying between them. The CDR3 sequence is CATLLAYRGNQPQHF. CDR3 in DNA: TGTGCCACCCTGCTCGCGTATCGTGGCAATCAGCCCCAGCATTTT.